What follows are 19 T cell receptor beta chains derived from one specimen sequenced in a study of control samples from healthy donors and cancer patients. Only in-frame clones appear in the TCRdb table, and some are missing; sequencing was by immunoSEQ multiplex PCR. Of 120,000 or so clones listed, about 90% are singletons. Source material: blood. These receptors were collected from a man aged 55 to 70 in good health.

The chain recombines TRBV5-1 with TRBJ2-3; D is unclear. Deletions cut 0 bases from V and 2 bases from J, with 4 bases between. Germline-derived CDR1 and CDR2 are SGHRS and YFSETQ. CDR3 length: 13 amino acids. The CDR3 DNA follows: TGCGCCAGCAGCTTGGAGTTCACAGATACGCAGTATTTT. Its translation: CASSLEFTDTQYF.

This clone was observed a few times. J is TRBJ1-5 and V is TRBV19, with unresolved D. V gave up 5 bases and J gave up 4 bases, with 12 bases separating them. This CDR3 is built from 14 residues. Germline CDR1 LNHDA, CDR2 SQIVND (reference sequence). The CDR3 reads CASSGVTENQPQHF. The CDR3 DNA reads TGTGCCAGTAGTGGGGTTACGGAAAATCAGCCCCAGCATTTT.

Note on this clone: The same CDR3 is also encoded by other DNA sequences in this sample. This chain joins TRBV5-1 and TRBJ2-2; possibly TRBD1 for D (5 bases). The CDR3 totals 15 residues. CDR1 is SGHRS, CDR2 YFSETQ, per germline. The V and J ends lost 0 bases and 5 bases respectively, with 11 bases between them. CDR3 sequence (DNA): TGCGCCAGCAGCTTGGCCGGGCAGGGAACCGGGGAGCTGTTTTTT. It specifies CASSLAGQGTGELFF.

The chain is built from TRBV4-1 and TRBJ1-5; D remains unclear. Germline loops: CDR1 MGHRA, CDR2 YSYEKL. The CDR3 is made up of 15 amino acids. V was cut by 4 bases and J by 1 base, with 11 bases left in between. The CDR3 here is CASSRGTESNQPQHF. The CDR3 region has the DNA TGCGCCAGCAGCCGCGGAACCGAGAGCAATCAGCCCCAGCATTTT.

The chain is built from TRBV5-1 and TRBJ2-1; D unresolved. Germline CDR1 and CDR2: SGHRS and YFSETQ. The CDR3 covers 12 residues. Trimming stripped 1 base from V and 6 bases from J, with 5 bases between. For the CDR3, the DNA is TGCGCCAGCAGCTTGACGACCAATGAGCAGTTCTTC. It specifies CASSLTTNEQFF.

DNA of the CDR3: TGTGCCTGGAGTGCCCCCGGGCCGAACACTGAAGCTTTCTTT. Amino acid sequence: CAWSAPGPNTEAFF. The chain couples TRBV30 to TRBJ1-1, with D unresolved. The V end was cut by 1 base, the J end by 1 base, with 10 bases between. The CDR3 is 14 amino acids. From germline, CDR1 is GTSNPN and CDR2 SVGIG (reference sequence).

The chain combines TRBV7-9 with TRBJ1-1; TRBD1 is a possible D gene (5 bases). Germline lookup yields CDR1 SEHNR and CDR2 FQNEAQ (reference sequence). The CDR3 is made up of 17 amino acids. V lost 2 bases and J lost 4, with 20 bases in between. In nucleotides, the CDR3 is TGTGCCAGCAGCTTACCCGGGGGGAAGGGCCTCAGCACTGAAGCTTTCTTT. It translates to CASSLPGGKGLSTEAFF.

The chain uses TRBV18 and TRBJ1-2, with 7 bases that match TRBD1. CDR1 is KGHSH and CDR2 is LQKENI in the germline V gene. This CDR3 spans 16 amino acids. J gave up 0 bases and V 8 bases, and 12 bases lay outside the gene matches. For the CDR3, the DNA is TGTGCCAGCACGTCCGGGACAGAAACTTCTAACTATGGCTACACCTTC. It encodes CASTSGTETSNYGYTF.

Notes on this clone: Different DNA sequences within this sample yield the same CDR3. CDR3 DNA sequence: TGTGCCAGCAGCGTCGACAGGGCGGGTGGCTACACCTTC. It yields the protein CASSVDRAGGYTF. V gene TRBV9 combines with J gene TRBJ1-2, with TRBD1 matching 7 bases. The J segment lost 7 bases and the V segment lost 2 bases, leaving 5 bases of the junction unmatched. The CDR3 extends over 13 amino acids. Germline CDR1 SGDLS, CDR2 YYNGEE.

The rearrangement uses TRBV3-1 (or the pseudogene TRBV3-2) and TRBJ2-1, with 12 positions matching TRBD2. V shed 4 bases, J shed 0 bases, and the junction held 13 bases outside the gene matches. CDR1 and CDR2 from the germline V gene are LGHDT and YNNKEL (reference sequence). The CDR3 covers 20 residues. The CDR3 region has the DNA TGTGCCAGCAGCCCACCCAGCCTAGCGGGGGGGCTGAGCTCCTACAATGAGCAGTTCTTC. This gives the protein CASSPPSLAGGLSSYNEQFF.

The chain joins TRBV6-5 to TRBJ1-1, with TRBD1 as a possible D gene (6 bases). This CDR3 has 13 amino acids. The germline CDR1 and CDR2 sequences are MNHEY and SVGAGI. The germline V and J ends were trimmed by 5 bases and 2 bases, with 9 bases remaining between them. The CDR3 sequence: CASSLQGNTEAFF. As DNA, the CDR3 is TGTGCCAGCAGTCTACAGGGTAACACTGAAGCTTTCTTT.

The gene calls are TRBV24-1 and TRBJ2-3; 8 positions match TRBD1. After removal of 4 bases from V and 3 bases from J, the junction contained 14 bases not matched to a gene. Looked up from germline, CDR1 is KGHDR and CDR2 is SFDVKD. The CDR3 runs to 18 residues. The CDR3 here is CATSDNTPGTGGTDTQYF. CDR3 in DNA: TGTGCCACCAGTGACAATACCCCCGGGACAGGTGGGACAGATACGCAGTATTTT.

CDR3 sequence reads: CASSPTLNTEAFF. The CDR3 DNA follows: TGTGCCAGCTCACCTACACTGAACACTGAAGCTTTCTTT. The J gene is TRBJ1-1, the V gene TRBV18; D ambiguous. Germline CDR1 is KGHSH and CDR2 is LQKENI. The CDR3 covers 13 residues. Trimming pared 3 bases from V and 0 bases from J, leaving 5 bases between. The full variable domain, completed using reference TRBV18 and TRBJ1-1, is NAGVMQNPRHLVRRRGQEARLRCSPMKGHSHVYWYRQLPEEGLKFMVYLQKENIIDESGMPKERFSAEFPKEGPSILRIQQVVRGDSAAYFCASSPTLNTEAFFGQGTRLTVV.

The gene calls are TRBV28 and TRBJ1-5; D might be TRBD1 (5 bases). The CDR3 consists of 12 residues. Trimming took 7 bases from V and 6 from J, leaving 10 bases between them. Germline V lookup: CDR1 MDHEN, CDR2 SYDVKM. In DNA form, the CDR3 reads TGTGCCAGCAATGGAGGGGTTCAGCCCCAGCATTTT. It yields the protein CASNGGVQPQHF.

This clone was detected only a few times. The CDR3 DNA is TGTGCCAGCAGCTTGAGTACGCTGGGGGGCTACACCTTC. Its translation is CASSLSTLGGYTF. J is TRBJ1-2 and V is TRBV5-6, with D unresolved. The germline V gene has CDR1 SGHDT and CDR2 YYEEEE. The V end lost 1 base, the J end lost 8 bases, and 12 bases lay between the germline ends. The CDR3 is 13 residues long.

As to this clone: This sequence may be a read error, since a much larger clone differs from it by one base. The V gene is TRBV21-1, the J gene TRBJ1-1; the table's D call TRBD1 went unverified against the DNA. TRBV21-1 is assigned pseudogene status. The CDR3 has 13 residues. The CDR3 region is CASSLTGNTEAFF. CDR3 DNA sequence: TGTGCCAGCAGCCTCACAGGGAACACTGAAGCTTTCTTT.

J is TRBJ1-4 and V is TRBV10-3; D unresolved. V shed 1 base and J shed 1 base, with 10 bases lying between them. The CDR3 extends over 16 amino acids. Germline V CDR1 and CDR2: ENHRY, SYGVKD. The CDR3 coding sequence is TGTGCCATCAGTGAGTACCAGGTTGGAACTAATGAAAAACTGTTTTTT. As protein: CAISEYQVGTNEKLFF.

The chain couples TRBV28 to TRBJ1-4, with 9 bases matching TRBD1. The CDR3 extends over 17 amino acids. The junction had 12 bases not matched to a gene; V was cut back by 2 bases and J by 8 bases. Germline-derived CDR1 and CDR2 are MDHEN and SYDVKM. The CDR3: CASSLTSGTGRVEKLFF. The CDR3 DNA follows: TGTGCCAGCAGTTTAACCTCCGGGACAGGGAGAGTGGAAAAACTGTTTTTT.

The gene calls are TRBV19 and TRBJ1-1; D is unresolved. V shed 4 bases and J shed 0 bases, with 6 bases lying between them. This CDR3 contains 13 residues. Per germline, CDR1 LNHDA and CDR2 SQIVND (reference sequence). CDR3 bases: TGTGCCAGTAGTACGGATCTGAACACTGAAGCTTTCTTT. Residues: CASSTDLNTEAFF.